The rows below give T cell receptor beta chains drawn from one sample of a study of cytomegalovirus exposure and HLA in healthy donors. TCRdb's table, derived via immunoSEQ multiplex PCR, lists solely in-frame clones and lacks some. The sample consists of around 200,000 clones, around 80% of them appearing once. Material: PBMCs. Source of these receptors: a man aged 35 to 55 in good health and CMV-seronegative. Both conserved end residues are part of each CDR3. The order of the fields is clone size, V gene, D gene, J gene, CDR3 protein, CDR3 DNA. D genes are given only for firm matches. Part of the rows lack a size; the others show once, few, many or a class for expanded clones.

size: .
V: TRBV27
D: TRBD1
J: TRBJ1-2
CDR3: CASSFAGGRSYTF
DNA: TGTGCCAGCAGTTTCGCAGGGGGAAGGAGCTACACCTTC

size: .
V: TRBV7-3
D: TRBD2
J: TRBJ2-1
CDR3: CASSLQRGGLYNEQFF
DNA: TGTGCCAGCAGCTTGCAGCGGGGGGGGTTATACAATGAGCAGTTCTTC

size: .
V: TRBV7-2
D: .
J: TRBJ2-2
CDR3: CASSLNPTVNTGELFF
DNA: TGTGCCAGCAGCTTAAACCCCACTGTGAACACCGGGGAGCTGTTTTTT

size: .
V: TRBV5-4
D: .
J: TRBJ1-5
CDR3: CASSFQGSGQPQHF
DNA: TGTGCCAGCAGCTTTCAGGGGTCGGGTCAGCCCCAGCATTTT

size: .
V: TRBV5-4
D: .
J: TRBJ1-2
CDR3: CASSFKGTNYGYTF
DNA: TGTGCCAGCAGCTTTAAGGGGACTAACTATGGCTACACCTTC

size: .
V: TRBV27
D: .
J: TRBJ2-1
CDR3: CASSPGVRGSYNEQFF
DNA: TGTGCCAGCAGTCCCGGCGTTCGGGGCTCCTACAATGAGCAGTTCTTC

size: .
V: TRBV5-4
D: .
J: TRBJ2-5
CDR3: CASSSGQGGGQETQYF
DNA: TGTGCCAGCAGCAGCGGGCAGGGTGGCGGTCAAGAGACCCAGTACTTC

size: .
V: TRBV2
D: TRBD1
J: TRBJ1-4
CDR3: CASSADRGWLNEKLFF
DNA: TGTGCCAGCAGCGCGGACAGGGGCTGGCTTAATGAAAAACTGTTTTTT

size: once
V: TRBV4-3
D: .
J: TRBJ1-1
CDR3: CASSQDTGNTEAFF
DNA: TGCGCCAGCAGCCAGGATACAGGGAACACTGAAGCTTTCTTT

size: .
V: TRBV5-1
D: .
J: TRBJ2-3
CDR3: CASSRQVSTDTQYF
DNA: TGCGCCAGCAGCAGACAGGTTAGCACAGATACGCAGTATTTT

size: .
V: TRBV11-2
D: .
J: TRBJ2-3
CDR3: CASSLFPGDTQYF
DNA: TGTGCCAGCAGCTTGTTTCCGGGGGATACGCAGTATTTT

size: .
V: TRBV5-6
D: TRBD2
J: TRBJ2-3
CDR3: CASSPWTSGIDTQYF
DNA: TGTGCCAGCAGCCCCTGGACTAGCGGGATTGATACGCAGTATTTT

size: .
V: TRBV5-6
D: .
J: TRBJ2-1
CDR3: CASSKHNEQFF
DNA: TGTGCCAGCAGTAAGCACAATGAGCAGTTCTTC

size: .
V: TRBV27
D: .
J: TRBJ2-7
CDR3: CASIFRARGSYEQYF
DNA: TGTGCCAGCATCTTCCGGGCCCGGGGTTCCTACGAGCAGTACTTC

size: .
V: TRBV10-3
D: TRBD2
J: TRBJ2-1
CDR3: CAIGWSGGKNERFF
DNA: TGTGCCATCGGTTGGAGCGGGGGGAAGAATGAGCGGTTCTTC